This TCR beta chain originates from a study of Tregs in tolerant kidney transplant recipients. Overall study results and limits: Activated donor B cell expansion appeared to reveal the most relevant donor-specific TCRbeta repertoire. For some patients, primers changed over time, blocking nucleotide-level comparison.

With respect to this clone: The antigen is not known.

The protocol was immunoSEQ multiplex PCR, while the TCRdb copy is restricted to in-frame clones and leaves out a portion. The table has over 50,000 clones, over 75% seen once. This CDR3 spans 14 amino acids. Trimming removed 6 bases from V and 4 bases from J; junction bases left unmatched: 6. Germline V lookup: CDR1 MNHEY, CDR2 SVGAGI. The source material was Tregs from blood, sampled before the transplant. The receptor was isolated from a human donor who received a combined kidney and bone marrow transplant. The chain combines TRBV6-5 with TRBJ1-1, with TRBD1 matching 9 bases. CDR3 in DNA: TGTGCCAGCAGACGGGGACAGGGCGGCACTGAAGCTTTCTTT. Protein sequence: CASRRGQGGTEAFF.